This T cell receptor beta chain was recovered during a study of blood T cell repertoires in COVID-19. Study-level background: Samples representing acute and convalescent COVID-19 were sourced from the United States, Italy and Spain. PBMCs, B-cell-depleted T cells, or T cells were the source of the cDNA or gDNA that made up the material.

This clone was recorded once. The CDR3 covers 14 residues. V lost 4 bases, J lost 7 bases, and 17 bases lay in between. From germline, CDR1 is SGDLS and CDR2 YYNGEE. In the source study's methods: Reference gene primer amplification yielded estimated nucleated cell counts. The protocol was immunoSEQ multiplex PCR, while the TCRdb copy is restricted to in-frame clones and leaves out a portion. V and J calls and clone size come straight from that table; D and trimming were deduced from the DNA. The data hold about 210,000 clones, with approximately 80% observed a single time. The chain uses TRBV9 and TRBJ1-2; D call uncertain. This receptor was taken from a man aged 50 to 59 with active or convalescent COVID-19. The specimen was peripheral blood. CDR3 sequence (DNA): TGTGCCAGCAGCCAGGTCAATGGTGCGGGTGGCTACACCTTC. Translating it yields CASSQVNGAGGYTF.